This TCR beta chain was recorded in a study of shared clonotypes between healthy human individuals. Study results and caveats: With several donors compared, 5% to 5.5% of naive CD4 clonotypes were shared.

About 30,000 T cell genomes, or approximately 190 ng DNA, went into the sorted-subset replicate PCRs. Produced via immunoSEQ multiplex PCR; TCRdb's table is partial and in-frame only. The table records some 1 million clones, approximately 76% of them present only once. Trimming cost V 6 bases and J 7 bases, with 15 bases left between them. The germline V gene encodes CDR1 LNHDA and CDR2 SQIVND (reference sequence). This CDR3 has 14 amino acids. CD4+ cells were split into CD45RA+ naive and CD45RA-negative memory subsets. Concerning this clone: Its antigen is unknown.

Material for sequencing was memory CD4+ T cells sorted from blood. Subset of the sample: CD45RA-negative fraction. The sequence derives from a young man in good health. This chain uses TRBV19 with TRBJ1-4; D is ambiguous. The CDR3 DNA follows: TGTGCCAGTAGCCGGACTCTATGGGGTGAAAAACTGTTTTTT. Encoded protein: CASSRTLWGEKLFF.